This T cell receptor beta chain derives from a study of OX40 agonist ivuxolimab in advanced cancers. Study-level background: At 82.7% male, the cohort had a mean age of about 55 years, ranging from about 20 to 79. The study reported partial responses in three patients: one hepatocellular carcinoma, two cutaneous melanoma. Overall study findings and caveats: On average, CD8+ T cells showed a greater number of expanded clones than CD4+.

Assay used: immunoSEQ multiplex PCR; TCRdb lists only in-frame clones, some missing. The table has around 76,000 clones, about 88% seen once. With 0 bases clipped from V and 2 bases from J, the junction kept 4 bases outside the gene matches. This CDR3 region has 16 residues. The germline gives CDR1 SGHTA, CDR2 FQGTGA. Patients were excluded for autoimmune disease history or systemic immunosuppression. Remarks on this clone: Its antigen is not identified.

This sequence originates from an adult with an advanced solid tumor such as melanoma, head and neck, liver or kidney cancer. The sample consisted of CD4+ or CD8+ T cells sorted from blood, taken in a trial of the OX40 agonist ivuxolimab. This chain connects TRBV7-3 to TRBJ2-1; 7 bases are shared with TRBD2. In DNA form, the CDR3 reads TGTGCCAGCAGCTTAACAGTAGGACTAGCCTACAATGAGCAGTTCTTC. Translated: CASSLTVGLAYNEQFF.